This T cell receptor beta chain emerged from a study of long-term antiretroviral therapy in people with HIV. Study results and caveats: Blood specimens, gathered between the mid-2000s and the late 2010s, were possibly obtained under older ART regimens. Relative to control repertoires, HIV repertoires exhibited narrower CDR3 length ranges. An increase in diversity followed ART, yet levels stayed below transplant donor controls.

As regards this clone: The antigen is unknown.

The libraries were made with immunoSEQ v3.0 at survey level. Clones were read by immunoSEQ multiplex PCR, and TCRdb kept only the in-frame ones, dropping some. The sample records about 21,000 clones, approximately 81% being singletons. The germline V gene encodes CDR1 SNHLY and CDR2 FYNNEI. Between the trimmed V and J ends, which lost 3 bases and 6 bases, there was a span of 15 bases. The CDR3 contains 15 residues. The material sequenced was unsorted PBMCs, taken 1.9 years after starting antiretroviral therapy. This rearrangement joins TRBV2 to TRBJ2-1; a weak D match, TRBD2 (5 bases). The source of this sequence is a woman aged 50 to 60 with HIV. The DNA for the CDR3 is TGTGCCAGCAGTGAGGAGGCAGCTACGGGCAATGAGCAGTTCTTC. It specifies CASSEEAATGNEQFF.